The 4 T cell receptor beta chains given below trace back to one sample, sequenced in a study of graft-versus-host responses after intestinal transplantation. Clones were sequenced by immunoSEQ multiplex PCR, and TCRdb holds only the in-frame ones, with some missing. There are more than 65,000 clones in the sample; over 70% occur only once, and 0.39% lies in the top ten. The antigens these receptors bind are not known. Sequenced here: unstimulated CD4+ T cells sorted from spleen or lymph node cells, sampled before transplant. Receptors originate from a human donor who was the organ donor for an intestinal transplant.

The genes are TRBV7-9 and TRBJ1-4; weak D call: TRBD1 (6 bases). The CDR3 consists of 15 residues. Per germline, CDR1 SEHNR and CDR2 FQNEAQ (reference sequence). V was pared by 5 bases and J by 5 bases, with 15 bases between. In DNA form, the CDR3 reads TGTGCCAGCAGCACAACAGGGCTGGGGAATGAAAAACTGTTTTTT. Encoded protein: CASSTTGLGNEKLFF. Looking up the rest from reference TRBV7-9 and TRBJ1-4 gives the full variable domain: DTGVSQNPRHKITKRGQNVTFRCDPISEHNRLYWYRQTLGQGPEFLTYFQNEAQLEKSRLLSDRFSAERPKGSFSTLEIQRTEQGDSAMYLCASSTTGLGNEKLFFGSGTQLSVL.

This chain uses TRBV5-6 with TRBJ2-6, with D unresolved. The germline V gene has CDR1 SGHDT and CDR2 YYEEEE. V was pared by 1 base and J by 0 bases, with 2 bases between. CDR3 length: 14 amino acids. The CDR3 region is CASSLLSGANVLTF. In DNA form, the CDR3 reads TGTGCCAGCAGCTTGCTCTCTGGGGCCAACGTCCTGACTTTC.

This clone was observed a handful of times. The chain couples TRBV5-6 to TRBJ2-7; a weak D match, TRBD2 (6 bases). The CDR3 is 12 amino acids. The V gene's germline CDR1 is SGHDT and CDR2 YYEEEE. V gave up 4 bases and J gave up 2 bases, with 7 bases separating them. This CDR3 reads CASSRGTYEQYV. CDR3 nucleotide sequence: TGTGCCAGCAGCCGGGGGACCTACGAGCAGTACGTC.

The rearrangement uses TRBV27 and TRBJ2-7; TRBD2 matches at 8 bases. The germline V gene encodes CDR1 MNHEY and CDR2 SMNVEV (reference sequence). The CDR3 is 14 amino acids. V trimming: 10 bases; J trimming: 3 bases; junction bases outside the gene matches: 11. The CDR3: CATSLAGFLYEQYV. For the CDR3, the DNA is TGTGCCACCTCCCTAGCGGGTTTCCTCTACGAGCAGTACGTC.